The clone carrying this T cell receptor beta chain was detected ten times or more. The source of the sample is a study of T-cell reconstitution after alpha-beta-depleted transplantation in children. V shed 3 bases and J 2 bases; nucleotides not matched to a gene: 5. The CDR3 length is 15 residues. Germline-derived CDR1 and CDR2 are SGHTA and FQGNSA. Researchers prepared the TCRbeta library using unique molecular identifiers, the study reports. Each CDR3 protein is one row after TCRdb ran MiXCR on the PCR reads. The sample includes hundreds of thousands of distinct CDR3 sequences, about 10% of them seen just once.

Sequenced material: PBMCs, taken before TCRalphabeta/CD19-depleted stem cell transplant. This clonotype originated in a child aged 2 to 15 with inherited bone marrow failure, due to receive a stem cell transplant. This chain connects TRBV7-2 to TRBJ2-3; 7 nucleotides align to TRBD2. CDR3 region: CASSLGLPSTDTQYF. The DNA for the CDR3 is TGTGCCAGCAGCTTGGGACTACCATCCACAGATACGCAGTATTTT.